One T cell receptor beta chain is described in this entry. This specimen comes from a study of blood T cell repertoires in COVID-19. There are 15 residues in the CDR3. V lost 0 bases and J lost 4; bases outside the gene matches: 4. Germline CDR1 and CDR2: SGDLS and YYNGEE. Method: immunoSEQ multiplex PCR; TCRdb's copy keeps in-frame clones and lacks some. The repertoire holds 150,000 to 200,000 clones, 81% seen once, with around 10% in the top ten. The clonotype was recovered from a man in his 60s with active or convalescent COVID-19. The sequenced sample was peripheral blood. The gene calls are TRBV9 and TRBJ2-1, with TRBD2 matching over 7 bases. The CDR3 loop is CASSVGPGGYNEQFF. CDR3 nucleotides: TGTGCCAGCAGCGTAGGACCCGGGGGGTACAATGAGCAGTTCTTC.